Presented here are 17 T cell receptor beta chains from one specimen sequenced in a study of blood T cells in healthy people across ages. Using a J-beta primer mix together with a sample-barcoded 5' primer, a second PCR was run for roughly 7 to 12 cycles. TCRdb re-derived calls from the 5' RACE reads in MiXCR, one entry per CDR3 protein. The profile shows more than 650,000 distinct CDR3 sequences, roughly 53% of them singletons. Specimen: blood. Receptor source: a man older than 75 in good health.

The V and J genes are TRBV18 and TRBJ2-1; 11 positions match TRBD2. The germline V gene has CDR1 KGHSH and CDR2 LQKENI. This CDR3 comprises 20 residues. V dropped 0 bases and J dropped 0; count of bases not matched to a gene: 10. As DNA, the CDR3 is TGTGCCAGCTCACCACCGTCTAGTCTAGCGGGAGGTCCCTCCTACAATGAGCAGTTCTTC. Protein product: CASSPPSSLAGGPSYNEQFF.

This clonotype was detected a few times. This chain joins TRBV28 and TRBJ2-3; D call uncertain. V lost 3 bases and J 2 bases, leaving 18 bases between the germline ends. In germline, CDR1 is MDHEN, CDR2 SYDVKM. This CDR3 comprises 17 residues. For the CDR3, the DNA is TGTGCCAGCAGTTTCGATTCTCCCGCCGTGTCCACAGATACGCAGTATTTT. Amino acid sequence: CASSFDSPAVSTDTQYF.

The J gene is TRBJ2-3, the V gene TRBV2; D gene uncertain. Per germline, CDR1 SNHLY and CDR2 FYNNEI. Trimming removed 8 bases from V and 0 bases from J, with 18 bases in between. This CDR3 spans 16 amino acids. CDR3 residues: CASHPTSTFSTDTQYF. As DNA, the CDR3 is TGTGCCAGCCACCCAACAAGTACGTTTAGCACAGATACGCAGTATTTT.

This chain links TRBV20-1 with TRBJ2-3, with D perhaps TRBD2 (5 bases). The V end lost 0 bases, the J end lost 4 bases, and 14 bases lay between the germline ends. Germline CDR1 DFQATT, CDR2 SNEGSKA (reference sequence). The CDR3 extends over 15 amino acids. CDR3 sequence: CSARDLGGSPDTQYF. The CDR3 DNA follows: TGCAGTGCTAGAGATTTGGGTGGGAGCCCAGATACGCAGTATTTT.

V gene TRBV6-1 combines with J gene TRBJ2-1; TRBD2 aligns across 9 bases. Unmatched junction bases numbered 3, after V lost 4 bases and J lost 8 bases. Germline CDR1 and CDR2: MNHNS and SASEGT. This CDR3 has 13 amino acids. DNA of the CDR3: TGTGCCAGCAGTGGAGCGGGAGGCCATGAGCAGTTCTTC. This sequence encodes CASSGAGGHEQFF.

The DNA of the CDR3 is TGTGCCAGCAGGGACCCGGGGGGCAACCACGAGCAGTACTTC. As protein: CASRDPGGNHEQYF. This rearrangement joins TRBV27 to TRBJ2-7; the D gene is possibly TRBD2 (7 bases). Trimming cost V 6 bases and J 5 bases, with 17 bases left between them. In germline, CDR1 is MNHEY, CDR2 SMNVEV (reference sequence). CDR3 length equals 14 residues.

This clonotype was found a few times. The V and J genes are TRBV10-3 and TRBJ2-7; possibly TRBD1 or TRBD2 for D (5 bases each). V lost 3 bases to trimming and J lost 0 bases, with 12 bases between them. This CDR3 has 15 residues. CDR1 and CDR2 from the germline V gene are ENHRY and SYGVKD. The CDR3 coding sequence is TGTGCCATCAGTGACCCCCCTGGGGGCTCCTACGAGCAGTACTTC. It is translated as CAISDPPGGSYEQYF.

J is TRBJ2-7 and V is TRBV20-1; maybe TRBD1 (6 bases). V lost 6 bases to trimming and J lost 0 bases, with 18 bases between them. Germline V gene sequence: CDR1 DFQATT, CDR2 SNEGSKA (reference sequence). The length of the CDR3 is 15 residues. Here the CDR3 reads CSATTGQGSSYEQYF. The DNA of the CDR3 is TGCAGTGCCACAACGGGTCAGGGGAGCTCCTACGAGCAGTACTTC.

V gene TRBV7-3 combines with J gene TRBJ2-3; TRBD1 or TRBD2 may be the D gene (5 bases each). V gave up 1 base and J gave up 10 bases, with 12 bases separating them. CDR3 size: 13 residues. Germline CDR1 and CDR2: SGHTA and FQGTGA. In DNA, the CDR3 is TGTGCCAGCAGCTTAAGATGGGGGATTGCGCAGTATTTT. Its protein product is CASSLRWGIAQYF.

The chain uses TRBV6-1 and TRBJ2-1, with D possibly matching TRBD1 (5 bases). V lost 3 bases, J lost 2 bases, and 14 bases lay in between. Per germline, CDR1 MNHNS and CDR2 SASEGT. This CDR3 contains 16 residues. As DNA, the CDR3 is TGTGCCAGCAGTGACCCGAAGGGGCTTACCTACAATGAGCAGTTCTTC. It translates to CASSDPKGLTYNEQFF.

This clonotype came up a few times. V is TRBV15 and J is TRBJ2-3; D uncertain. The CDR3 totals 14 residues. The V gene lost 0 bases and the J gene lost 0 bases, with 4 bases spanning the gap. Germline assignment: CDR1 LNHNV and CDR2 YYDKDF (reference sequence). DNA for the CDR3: TGTGCCACCAGCAGAGACAAGAGCACAGATACGCAGTATTTT. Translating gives CATSRDKSTDTQYF.

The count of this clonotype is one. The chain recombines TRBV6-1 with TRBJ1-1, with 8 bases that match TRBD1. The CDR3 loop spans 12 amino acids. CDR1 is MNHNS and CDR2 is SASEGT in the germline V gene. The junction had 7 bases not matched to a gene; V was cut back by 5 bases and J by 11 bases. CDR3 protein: CASSPGQGNAFF. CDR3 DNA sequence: TGTGCCAGCAGTCCCGGACAGGGTAATGCTTTCTTT.

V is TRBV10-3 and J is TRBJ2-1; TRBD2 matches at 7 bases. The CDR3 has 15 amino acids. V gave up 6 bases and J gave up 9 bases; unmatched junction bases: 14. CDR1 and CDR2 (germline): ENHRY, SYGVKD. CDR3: CAIRSEGLRGREQFF. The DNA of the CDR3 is TGTGCCATCAGATCCGAGGGACTAAGGGGCCGTGAGCAGTTCTTC.

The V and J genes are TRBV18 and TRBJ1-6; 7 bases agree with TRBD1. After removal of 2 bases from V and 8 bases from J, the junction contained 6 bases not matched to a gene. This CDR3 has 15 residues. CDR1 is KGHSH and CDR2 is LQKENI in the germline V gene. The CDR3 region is CASSPEHRGDSPLHF. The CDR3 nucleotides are TGTGCCAGCTCACCAGAGCACAGGGGCGATTCACCCCTCCACTTT.

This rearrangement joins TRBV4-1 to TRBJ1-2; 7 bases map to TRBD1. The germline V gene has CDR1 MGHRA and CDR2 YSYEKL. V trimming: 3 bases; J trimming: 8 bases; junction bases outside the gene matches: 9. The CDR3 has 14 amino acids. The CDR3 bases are TGCGCCAGCAGCCACCCCGGGACAGCGGGGGGCTACACCTTC. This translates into CASSHPGTAGGYTF.

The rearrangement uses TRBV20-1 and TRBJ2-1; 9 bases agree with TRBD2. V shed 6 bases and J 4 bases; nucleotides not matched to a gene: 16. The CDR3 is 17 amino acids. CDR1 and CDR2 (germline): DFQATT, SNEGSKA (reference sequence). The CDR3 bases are TGCAGTGCCGCTAACCTGACTAGCGGCAACCTTTACAATGAGCAGTTCTTC. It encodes CSAANLTSGNLYNEQFF.

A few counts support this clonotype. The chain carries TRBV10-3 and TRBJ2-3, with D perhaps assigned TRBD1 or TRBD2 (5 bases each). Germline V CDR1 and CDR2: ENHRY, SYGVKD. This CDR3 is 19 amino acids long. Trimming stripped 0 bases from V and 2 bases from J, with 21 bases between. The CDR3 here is CAISESTRTGPWHTDTQYF. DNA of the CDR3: TGTGCCATCAGTGAGTCGACTCGAACGGGGCCCTGGCACACAGATACGCAGTATTTT.